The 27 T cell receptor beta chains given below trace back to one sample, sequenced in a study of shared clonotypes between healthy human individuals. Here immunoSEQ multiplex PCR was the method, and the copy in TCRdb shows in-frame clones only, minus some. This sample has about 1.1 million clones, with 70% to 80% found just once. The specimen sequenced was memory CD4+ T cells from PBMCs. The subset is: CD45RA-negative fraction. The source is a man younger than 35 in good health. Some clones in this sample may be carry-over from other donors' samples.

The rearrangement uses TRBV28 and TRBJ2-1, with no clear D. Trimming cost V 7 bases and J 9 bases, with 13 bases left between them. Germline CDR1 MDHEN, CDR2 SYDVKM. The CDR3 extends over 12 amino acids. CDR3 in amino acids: CASNLGYGEQFF. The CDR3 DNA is TGTGCCAGCAACCTCGGGTATGGTGAGCAGTTCTTC.

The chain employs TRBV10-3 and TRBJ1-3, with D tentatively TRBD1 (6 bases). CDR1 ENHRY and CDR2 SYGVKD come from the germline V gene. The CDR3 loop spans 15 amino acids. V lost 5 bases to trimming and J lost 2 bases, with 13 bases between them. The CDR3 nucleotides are TGTGCCATCAGTTTACAGGGAGTAGCTGGAAACACCATATATTTT. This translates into CAISLQGVAGNTIYF.

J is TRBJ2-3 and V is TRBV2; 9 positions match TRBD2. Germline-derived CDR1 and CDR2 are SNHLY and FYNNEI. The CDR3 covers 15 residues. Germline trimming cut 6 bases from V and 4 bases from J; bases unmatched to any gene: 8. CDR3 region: CASRGGRESADTQYF. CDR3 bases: TGTGCCAGCAGGGGCGGGAGGGAAAGCGCAGATACGCAGTATTTT. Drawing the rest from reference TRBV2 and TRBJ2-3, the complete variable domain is EPEVTQTPSHQVTQMGQEVILRCVPISNHLYFYWYRQILGQKVEFLVSFYNNEISEKSEIFDDQFSVERPDGSNFTLKIRSTKLEDSAMYFCASRGGRESADTQYFGPGTRLTVL.

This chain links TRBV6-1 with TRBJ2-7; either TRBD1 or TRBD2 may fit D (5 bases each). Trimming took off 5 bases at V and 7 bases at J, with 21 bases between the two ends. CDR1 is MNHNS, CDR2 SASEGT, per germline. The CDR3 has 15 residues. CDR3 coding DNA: TGTGCCAGCAGTTGGACCGGGACCCTGTTTAGGGAGCAGTACTTC. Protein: CASSWTGTLFREQYF.

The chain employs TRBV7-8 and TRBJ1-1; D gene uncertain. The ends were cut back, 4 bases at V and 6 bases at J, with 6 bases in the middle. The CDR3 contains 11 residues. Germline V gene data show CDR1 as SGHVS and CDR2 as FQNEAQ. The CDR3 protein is CASSYTSEAFF. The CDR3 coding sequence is TGTGCCAGCAGCTACACTTCTGAAGCTTTCTTT.

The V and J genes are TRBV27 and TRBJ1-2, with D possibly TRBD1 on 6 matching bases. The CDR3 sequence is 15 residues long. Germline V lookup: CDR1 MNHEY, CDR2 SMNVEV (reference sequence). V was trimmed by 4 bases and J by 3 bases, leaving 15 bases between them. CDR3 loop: CASSSPIRGYYGYTF. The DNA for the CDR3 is TGTGCCAGCAGTTCTCCCATCAGGGGTTACTATGGCTACACCTTC.

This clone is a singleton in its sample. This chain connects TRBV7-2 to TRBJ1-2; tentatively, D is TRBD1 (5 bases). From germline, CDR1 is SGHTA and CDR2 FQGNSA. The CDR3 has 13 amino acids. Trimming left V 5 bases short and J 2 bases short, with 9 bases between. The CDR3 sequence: CASSLDKNYGYTF. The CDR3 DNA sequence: TGTGCCAGCAGCCTGGACAAGAACTATGGCTACACCTTC.

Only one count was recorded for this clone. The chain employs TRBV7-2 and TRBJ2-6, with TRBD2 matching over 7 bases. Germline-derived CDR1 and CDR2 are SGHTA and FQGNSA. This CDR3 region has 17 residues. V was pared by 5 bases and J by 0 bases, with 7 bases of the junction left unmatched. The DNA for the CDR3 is TGTGCCAGCAGCCTCGTGCGGGAGAGCTCTGGGGCCAACGTCCTGACTTTC. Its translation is CASSLVRESSGANVLTF.

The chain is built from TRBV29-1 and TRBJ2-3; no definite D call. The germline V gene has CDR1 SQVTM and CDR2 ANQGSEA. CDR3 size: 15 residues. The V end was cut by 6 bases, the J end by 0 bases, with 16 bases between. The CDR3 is CSVVRTHSSTDTQYF. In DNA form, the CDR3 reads TGCAGCGTCGTCAGGACCCACTCTAGCACAGATACGCAGTATTTT.

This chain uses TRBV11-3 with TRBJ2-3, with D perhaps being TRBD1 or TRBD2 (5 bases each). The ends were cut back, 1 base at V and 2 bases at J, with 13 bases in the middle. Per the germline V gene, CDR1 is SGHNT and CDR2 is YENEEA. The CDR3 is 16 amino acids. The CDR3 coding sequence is TGTGCCAGCAGCTTAGGAGTTCGGGACGACACAGATACGCAGTATTTT. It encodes CASSLGVRDDTDTQYF.

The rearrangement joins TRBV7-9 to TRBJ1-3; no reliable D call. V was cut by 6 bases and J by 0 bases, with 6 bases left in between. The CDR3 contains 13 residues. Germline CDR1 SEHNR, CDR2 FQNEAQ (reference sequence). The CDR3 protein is CASRINSGNTIYF. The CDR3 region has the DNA TGTGCCAGCAGGATAAACTCTGGAAACACCATATATTTT.

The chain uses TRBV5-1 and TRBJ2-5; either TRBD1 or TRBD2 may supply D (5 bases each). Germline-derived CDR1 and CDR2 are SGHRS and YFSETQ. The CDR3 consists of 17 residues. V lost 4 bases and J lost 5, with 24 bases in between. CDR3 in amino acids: CASSPLGRRDLQETQYF. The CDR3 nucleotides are TGCGCCAGCAGCCCCCTAGGGCGCAGGGACCTCCAGGAGACCCAGTACTTC.

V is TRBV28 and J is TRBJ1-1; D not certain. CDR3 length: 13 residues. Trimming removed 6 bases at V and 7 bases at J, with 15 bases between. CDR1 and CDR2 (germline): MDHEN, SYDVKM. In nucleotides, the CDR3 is TGTGCCAGCAGCCTACTGGGTTTCGTTGAAGCTTTCTTT. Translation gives CASSLLGFVEAFF.

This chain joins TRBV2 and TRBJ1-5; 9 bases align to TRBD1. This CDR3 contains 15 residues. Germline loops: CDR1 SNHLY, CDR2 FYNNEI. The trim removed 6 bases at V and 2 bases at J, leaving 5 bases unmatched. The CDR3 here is CASRGQGQGNQPQHF. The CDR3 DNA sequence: TGTGCCAGCAGAGGACAGGGGCAAGGCAATCAGCCCCAGCATTTT.

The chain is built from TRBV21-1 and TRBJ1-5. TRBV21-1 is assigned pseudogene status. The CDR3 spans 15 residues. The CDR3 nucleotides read TGTGCCAGCAGCAAAGACCCCATGGGAGGGCAGCCCCAGCATTTT. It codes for CASSKDPMGGQPQHF.

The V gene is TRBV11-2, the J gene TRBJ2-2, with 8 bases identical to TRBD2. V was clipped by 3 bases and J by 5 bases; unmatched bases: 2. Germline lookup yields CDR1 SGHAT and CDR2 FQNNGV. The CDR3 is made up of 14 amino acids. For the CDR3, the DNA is TGTGCCAGCAGCTTCGAGCGGGAGACCGGGGAGCTGTTTTTT. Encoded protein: CASSFERETGELFF.

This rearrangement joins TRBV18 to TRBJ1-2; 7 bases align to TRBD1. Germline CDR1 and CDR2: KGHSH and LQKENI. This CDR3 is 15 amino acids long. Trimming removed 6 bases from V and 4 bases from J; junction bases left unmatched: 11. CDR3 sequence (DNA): TGTGCCAGCTCGGTGACAGGGAAACCCTCCTATGGCTACACCTTC. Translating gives CASSVTGKPSYGYTF.

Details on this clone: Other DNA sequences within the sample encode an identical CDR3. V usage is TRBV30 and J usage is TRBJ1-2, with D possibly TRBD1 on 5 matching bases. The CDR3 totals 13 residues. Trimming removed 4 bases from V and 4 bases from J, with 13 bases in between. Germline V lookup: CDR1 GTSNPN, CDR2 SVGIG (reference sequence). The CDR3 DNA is TGTGCCTGGACGAGCGGGGGGGGCTATGGCTACACCTTC. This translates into CAWTSGGGYGYTF.

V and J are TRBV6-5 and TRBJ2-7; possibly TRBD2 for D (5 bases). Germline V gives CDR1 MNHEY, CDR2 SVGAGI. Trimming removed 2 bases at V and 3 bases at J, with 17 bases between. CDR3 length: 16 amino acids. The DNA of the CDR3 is TGTGCCAGCAGTTACGGAAGAAAGAATCGGGACTACGAGCAGTACTTC. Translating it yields CASSYGRKNRDYEQYF.

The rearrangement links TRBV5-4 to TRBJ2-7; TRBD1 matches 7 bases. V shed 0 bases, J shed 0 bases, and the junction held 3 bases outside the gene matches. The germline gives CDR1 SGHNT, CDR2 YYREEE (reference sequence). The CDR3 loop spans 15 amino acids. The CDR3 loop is CASSLGTGASYEQYF. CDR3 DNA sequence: TGTGCCAGCAGCTTGGGGACAGGCGCCTCCTACGAGCAGTACTTC.

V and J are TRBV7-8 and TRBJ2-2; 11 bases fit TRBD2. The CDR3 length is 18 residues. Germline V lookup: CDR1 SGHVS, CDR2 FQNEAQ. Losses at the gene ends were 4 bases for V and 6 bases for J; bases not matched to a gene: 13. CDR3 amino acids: CASSSRGSGRAGAGELFF. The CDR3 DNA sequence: TGTGCCAGCAGCTCCCGAGGTAGCGGGAGGGCCGGGGCCGGGGAGCTGTTTTTT.

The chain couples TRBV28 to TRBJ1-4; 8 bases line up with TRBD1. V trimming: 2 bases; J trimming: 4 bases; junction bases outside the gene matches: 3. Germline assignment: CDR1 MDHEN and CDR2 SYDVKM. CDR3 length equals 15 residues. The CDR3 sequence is CASSLPDRGNEKLFF. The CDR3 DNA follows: TGTGCCAGCAGTTTACCCGACAGGGGTAATGAAAAACTGTTTTTT.

DNA for the CDR3: TGTGCCAGCAGTTTAATTAAGGACTTCACAGATACGCAGTATTTT. As protein: CASSLIKDFTDTQYF. The rearrangement joins TRBV27 to TRBJ2-3; the D gene is possibly TRBD2 (5 bases). V was trimmed by 2 bases and J by 2 bases, leaving 11 bases between them. The germline gives CDR1 MNHEY, CDR2 SMNVEV (reference sequence). There are 15 residues in the CDR3.

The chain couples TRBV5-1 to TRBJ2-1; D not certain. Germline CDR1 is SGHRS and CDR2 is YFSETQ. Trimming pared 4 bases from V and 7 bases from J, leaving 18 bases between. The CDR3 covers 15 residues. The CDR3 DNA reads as TGCGCCAGCAGCCATCTACCGCCGCTACAGAATGAGCAGTTCTTC. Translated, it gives CASSHLPPLQNEQFF.

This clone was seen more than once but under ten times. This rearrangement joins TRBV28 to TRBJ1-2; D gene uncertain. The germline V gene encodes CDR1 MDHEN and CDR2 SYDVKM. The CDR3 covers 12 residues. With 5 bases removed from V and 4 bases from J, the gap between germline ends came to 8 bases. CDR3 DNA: TGTGCCAGCAGTACCACGACCTATGGCTACACCTTC. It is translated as CASSTTTYGYTF.

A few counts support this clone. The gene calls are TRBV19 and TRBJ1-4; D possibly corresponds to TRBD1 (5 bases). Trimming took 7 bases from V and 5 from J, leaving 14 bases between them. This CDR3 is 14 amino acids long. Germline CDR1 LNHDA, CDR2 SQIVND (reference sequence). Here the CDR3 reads CASKPGRLNEKLFF. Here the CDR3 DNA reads TGTGCCAGTAAGCCGGGACGGCTGAATGAAAAACTGTTTTTT.

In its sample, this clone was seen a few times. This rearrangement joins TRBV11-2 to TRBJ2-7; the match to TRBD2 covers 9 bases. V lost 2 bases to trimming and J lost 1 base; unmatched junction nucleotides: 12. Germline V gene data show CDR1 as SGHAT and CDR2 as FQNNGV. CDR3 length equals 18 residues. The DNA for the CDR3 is TGTGCCAGCAGCTTACTTACCCGGGGACTAGCTGGGTCCTACGAGCAGTACTTC. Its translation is CASSLLTRGLAGSYEQYF.